This record looks at one T cell receptor (beta chain) sequence and its context. Trimming took 3 bases from V and 4 from J; bases not matched to a gene: 9. The CDR3 covers 16 residues. Germline-derived CDR1 and CDR2 are MNHEY and SMNVEV (reference sequence). The data were obtained in a study of OX40 agonist ivuxolimab in advanced cancers. Profiled with immunoSEQ multiplex PCR; TCRdb holds only in-frame clones, not every one. The sample has fewer than 120,000 clones; roughly 89% are singletons. The sequences come from CD4+ or CD8+ T cells sorted from blood, collected in a trial of the OX40 agonist ivuxolimab. The chain carries TRBV27 and TRBJ2-7; 10 bases are a match to TRBD1. This sequence was found in an adult with an advanced solid tumor such as melanoma, head and neck, liver or kidney cancer. CDR3 sequence (DNA): TGTGCCAGCAGTTTTTCCTGGGACAGGGGAATGTACGAGCAGTACTTC. This codes for CASSFSWDRGMYEQYF.